A selection of T cell receptor beta chains follows, all from one sample in a study of blood T cells in healthy people across ages. One entry per CDR3 protein, called by TCRdb with MiXCR from the 5' RACE reads. The sample holds about 730,000 distinct CDR3 sequences, around 46% seen once. The sequenced material came from blood. The receptor source for this set is an older woman in good health. CDR3s include the opening cysteine and the closing phenylalanine or tryptophan.

J gene: TRBJ1-1
V gene: TRBV20-1
CDR3 protein: CSVPQGDTEAFF

J gene: TRBJ2-7
V gene: TRBV20-1
CDR3 protein: CSASAGSSYEQYF

J gene: TRBJ1-2
V gene: TRBV4-3
CDR3 protein: CASSQERTNYGYTF

J gene: TRBJ1-2
V gene: TRBV10-3
CDR3 protein: CAIGALTGHGYTF

J gene: TRBJ2-3
V gene: TRBV20-1
CDR3 protein: CSARDRLTSGSEDTQYF

J gene: TRBJ1-6
V gene: TRBV5-1
CDR3 protein: CASGNGNEGSPLHF

J gene: TRBJ2-7
V gene: TRBV12-3/TRBV12-4
CDR3 protein: CASRPGVAGVHEQYF

J gene: TRBJ2-7
V gene: TRBV12-3/TRBV12-4
CDR3 protein: CASSLALTRRGYEQYF

J gene: TRBJ2-2
V gene: TRBV20-1
CDR3 protein: CSARLAGGHTGELFF

J gene: TRBJ2-4
V gene: TRBV28
CDR3 protein: CASSLPLGAKNIQYF

J gene: TRBJ1-1
V gene: TRBV6-5
CDR3 protein: CASRPGQGGPNTEAFF